The 26 T cell receptor beta chains in this list originate from one sample, sequenced in a study of OX40 agonist ivuxolimab in advanced cancers. Method: immunoSEQ multiplex PCR; TCRdb's copy keeps in-frame clones and lacks some. The table lists about 82,000 clones, 83% of them singletons. Sequencing was performed on CD4+ or CD8+ T cells sorted from blood, taken in a trial of the OX40 agonist ivuxolimab. These TCRs come from an adult with an advanced solid tumor such as melanoma, head and neck, liver or kidney cancer.

The chain couples TRBV7-3 to TRBJ2-5, with TRBD2 as a possible D gene (6 bases). The CDR3 is 15 residues long. Germline V gene sequence: CDR1 SGHTA, CDR2 FQGTGA. Between the trimmed V and J ends, which lost 5 bases and 5 bases, there was a span of 18 bases. The CDR3 loop reads CASSPLGSGGETQYF. CDR3 DNA: TGTGCCAGCAGCCCGCTTGGGAGTGGAGGGGAGACCCAGTACTTC. Supplemented by reference TRBV7-3 and TRBJ2-5, the full variable domain reads GAGVSQTPSNKVTEKGKYVELRCDPISGHTALYWYRQSLGQGPEFLIYFQGTGAADDSGLPNDRFFAVRPEGSVSTLKIQRTERGDSAVYLCASSPLGSGGETQYFGPGTRLLVL.

This clone was seen only a few times. This rearrangement joins TRBV7-9 to TRBJ1-2; D call uncertain. The CDR3 contains 12 residues. CDR1 and CDR2 (germline): SEHNR, FQNEAQ (reference sequence). V shed 1 base and J shed 4 bases, with 4 bases lying between them. This CDR3 is CASSLESYGYTF. Written as DNA, the CDR3 is TGTGCCAGCAGCTTAGAGAGCTATGGCTACACCTTC.

This sequence joins TRBV6-5 and TRBJ1-2; D possibly corresponds to TRBD1 (6 bases). The CDR3 is 15 amino acids. Germline V gives CDR1 MNHEY, CDR2 SVGAGI. V shed 7 bases and J shed 6 bases, with 21 bases lying between them. The CDR3 is CASTTSQGRADGYTF. CDR3 in DNA: TGTGCCAGCACCACCTCGCAGGGGAGGGCCGATGGCTACACCTTC.

The chain carries TRBV6-5 and TRBJ1-5; possibly TRBD1 for D (5 bases). The germline CDR1 and CDR2 sequences are MNHEY and SVGAGI. CDR3 length: 13 residues. V was cut by 8 bases and J by 4 bases, with 12 bases left in between. The CDR3 DNA reads TGTGCCAGCGCCCCCGGGGGGAATCAGCCCCAGCATTTT. Translation: CASAPGGNQPQHF.

This clone was detected only once. The CDR3 sequence is CASRGTSQGPQYF. The DNA for the CDR3 is TGTGCCAGCAGGGGGACTAGCCAGGGTCCGCAGTATTTT. The V call is TRBV6-1, the J call TRBJ2-3; 9 bases are shared with TRBD2. The V gene's germline CDR1 is MNHNS and CDR2 SASEGT. Trimming took 6 bases from V and 10 from J; bases not matched to a gene: 8. The CDR3 runs to 13 residues.

CDR3 nucleotides: TGTGCCAGCCTGAGAGGCGGTGAAGCTTTCTTT. It is translated as CASLRGGEAFF. The V call is TRBV6-1, the J call TRBJ1-1; D gene uncertain. CDR1 MNHNS and CDR2 SASEGT come from the germline V gene. The CDR3 is made up of 11 amino acids. Trimming cost V 8 bases and J 7 bases, with 11 bases left between them.

This sequence joins TRBV5-5 and TRBJ1-1; TRBD1 agrees at 8 bases. The CDR3 loop spans 16 amino acids. Germline CDR1 SGHKS, CDR2 YYEKEE (reference sequence). J gave up 4 bases and V 0 bases, and 8 bases lay outside the gene matches. This CDR3 is CASSLVPGGDGTEAFF. The CDR3 nucleotides are TGTGCCAGCAGCTTGGTTCCAGGGGGCGATGGCACTGAAGCTTTCTTT.

This clone was observed a few times. The chain recombines TRBV4-1 with TRBJ2-1; D call uncertain. The CDR3 totals 16 residues. V was pared by 0 bases and J by 0 bases, with 9 bases between. Germline CDR1 is MGHRA and CDR2 is YSYEKL. CDR3 loop: CASSQDGFYSYNEQFF. CDR3 nucleotides: TGCGCCAGCAGCCAAGACGGGTTTTACTCCTACAATGAGCAGTTCTTC.

The rearrangement links TRBV2 to TRBJ2-3; no clear D gene. Germline values: CDR1 SNHLY, CDR2 FYNNEI. The V and J ends lost 7 bases and 1 base respectively, with 12 bases between them. The CDR3 runs 14 residues. The CDR3 spells CASTPEQGTDTQYF. DNA of the CDR3: TGTGCCAGCACCCCCGAGCAGGGCACAGATACGCAGTATTTT.

To note about this clone: At the DNA level, this CDR3 is encoded by other sequences in the same sample as well. The chain employs TRBV5-1 and TRBJ1-4, with D hard to call. The V and J ends lost 7 bases and 5 bases respectively, with 9 bases between them. The CDR3 is made up of 12 amino acids. Germline V lookup: CDR1 SGHRS, CDR2 YFSETQ. CDR3 amino acids: CASREGNEKLFF. CDR3 bases: TGCGCCAGCCGGGAAGGGAATGAAAAACTGTTTTTT.

Worth noting for this clone: The sample holds other DNA sequences that translate to the same CDR3. V and J are TRBV7-9 and TRBJ1-2; D unresolved. The CDR3 is 11 amino acids. Trimming removed 4 bases at V and 1 base at J, with 1 base between. In germline, CDR1 is SEHNR, CDR2 FQNEAQ (reference sequence). The chain's CDR3 is CASSYNYGYTF. The CDR3 DNA reads TGTGCCAGCAGCTATAACTATGGCTACACCTTC.

The chain carries TRBV28 and TRBJ2-5, with 13 bases identical to TRBD2. Germline loops: CDR1 MDHEN, CDR2 SYDVKM. The junction had 7 bases not matched to a gene; V was cut back by 5 bases and J by 7 bases. The CDR3 is 15 residues long. In nucleotides, the CDR3 is TGTGCCAGCAGTCTACTAGCGGGGGGGCAGGGGACCCAGTACTTC. It codes for CASSLLAGGQGTQYF.

This chain connects TRBV6-5 to TRBJ1-2, with D possibly matching TRBD1 (6 bases). This CDR3 has 14 amino acids. Germline V CDR1 and CDR2: MNHEY, SVGAGI. Trimming left V 4 bases short and J 7 bases short, with 16 bases between. The chain's CDR3 is CASSSADRWGGYTF. The CDR3 coding sequence is TGTGCCAGCAGTTCCGCGGACAGATGGGGTGGCTACACCTTC.

The rearrangement uses TRBV30 and TRBJ1-2; possible D gene TRBD1, 5 bases. The V and J ends lost 0 bases and 7 bases respectively, with 15 bases between them. The germline CDR1 and CDR2 sequences are GTSNPN and SVGIG (reference sequence). This CDR3 contains 14 residues. The DNA for the CDR3 is TGTGCCTGGAGTGTACTCGGGGGAGGCTCTGGCTACACCTTC. The encoded protein is CAWSVLGGGSGYTF.

The chain is built from TRBV11-2 and TRBJ2-3, with 8 bases fitting TRBD2. CDR1 and CDR2 from the germline V gene are SGHAT and FQNNGV. The CDR3 sequence is 16 residues long. The V gene end was trimmed by 5 bases and the J gene end by 1 base; junction bases not matched to a gene: 8. The CDR3 reads CASSKGTSQGTDTQYF. As DNA, the CDR3 is TGTGCCAGCAGCAAAGGGACTAGTCAAGGCACAGATACGCAGTATTTT.

The chain joins TRBV30 to TRBJ1-1; 8 nucleotides line up with TRBD1. CDR3 length: 16 amino acids. Germline assignment: CDR1 GTSNPN and CDR2 SVGIG (reference sequence). Trimming removed 3 bases from V and 6 bases from J; junction bases left unmatched: 15. The CDR3 coding sequence is TGTGCCTGGAGCCATCTCCGTGACAGGGGAAACTCTGAAGCTTTCTTT. As protein: CAWSHLRDRGNSEAFF. The full variable domain, its missing parts supplied by reference TRBV30 and TRBJ1-1, is SQTIHQWPATLVQPVGSPLSLECTVEGTSNPNLYWYRQAAGRGLQLLFYSVGIGQISSEVPQNLSASRPQDRQFILSSKKLLLSDSGFYLCAWSHLRDRGNSEAFFGQGTRLTVV.

J is TRBJ2-3 and V is TRBV10-3; D call uncertain. This CDR3 region has 12 residues. Trimming stripped 3 bases from V and 6 bases from J, with 7 bases between. Germline V CDR1 and CDR2: ENHRY, SYGVKD. The CDR3 is CAISERPDTQYF. CDR3 DNA: TGTGCCATCAGTGAAAGACCCGATACGCAGTATTTT.

V gene TRBV12-5 combines with J gene TRBJ1-4, with D uncertain. The germline CDR1 and CDR2 sequences are LGHNT and FRNRAP. V was pared by 6 bases and J by 2 bases, with 7 bases between. This CDR3 region has 13 residues. CDR3 DNA sequence: TGTGCTAGTGGCCGCGGCACTAATGAAAAACTGTTTTTT. It yields the protein CASGRGTNEKLFF.

In DNA form, the CDR3 reads TGTGCCAGCAGCCTAGCGGGGGGGCCTCGCAAGTATTTT. Translating it yields CASSLAGGPRKYF. The rearrangement joins TRBV9 to TRBJ2-3; TRBD2 matches at 12 bases. Trimming cost V 4 bases and J 13 bases; bases outside gene matches: 7. Per the germline V gene, CDR1 is SGDLS and CDR2 is YYNGEE. This CDR3 is built from 13 residues.

The J gene is TRBJ2-3, the V gene TRBV7-2; TRBD2 might be the D (7 bases). Germline CDR1 reads SGHTA; CDR2 reads FQGNSA. Trimming stripped 7 bases from V and 1 base from J, with 24 bases between. The CDR3 runs 18 residues. The CDR3 DNA is TGTGCCAGCACCATGGTTGGGGGGGGGACAAAACGCACAGATACGCAGTATTTT. Protein product: CASTMVGGGTKRTDTQYF. The whole variable domain, remainder taken from reference TRBV7-2 and TRBJ2-3, is GAGVSQSPSNKVTEKGKDVELRCDPISGHTALYWYRQSLGQGLEFLIYFQGNSAPDKSGLPSDRFSAERTGGSVSTLTIQRTQQEDSAVYLCASTMVGGGTKRTDTQYFGPGTRLTVL.

V is TRBV9 and J is TRBJ2-7; the D is unclear. This CDR3 has 13 amino acids. Germline V CDR1 and CDR2: SGDLS, YYNGEE. V gave up 0 bases and J gave up 6 bases, with 10 bases separating them. CDR3 sequence reads: CASSVESEVEQYF. The CDR3, as DNA: TGTGCCAGCAGCGTAGAGTCGGAAGTCGAGCAGTACTTC.

Here the CDR3 DNA reads TGTGCCAGCAGCTCCGGGACAGCGAGCGTCGAGCAGTACTTC. This codes for CASSSGTASVEQYF. J is TRBJ2-7 and V is TRBV25-1, with 7 bases identical to TRBD1. V lost 6 bases, J lost 6 bases, and 11 bases stayed unmatched. The CDR3 extends over 14 amino acids. Germline CDR1 reads MGHDK; CDR2 reads SYGVNS.

This chain connects TRBV2 to TRBJ1-4, with a possible D match to TRBD1 (6 bases). Between the trimmed V and J ends, which lost 8 bases and 6 bases, there was a span of 10 bases. This CDR3 has 12 amino acids. CDR1 is SNHLY, CDR2 FYNNEI, per germline. CDR3 loop: CASSGEDEKLFF. The CDR3 coding sequence is TGTGCCAGCTCAGGGGAGGATGAAAAACTGTTTTTT.

This chain links TRBV30 with TRBJ1-5, with D possibly matching TRBD1 (5 bases). Germline V CDR1 and CDR2: GTSNPN, SVGIG (reference sequence). The length of the CDR3 is 17 residues. The V end was cut by 2 bases, the J end by 0 bases, with 17 bases between. The CDR3 DNA is TGTGCCTGGAGTTCTTCGAGGGGCCCATATAGCAATCAGCCCCAGCATTTT. Its translation is CAWSSSRGPYSNQPQHF.

The CDR3 region is CASSLVGLTNEKLFF. The CDR3 nucleotides are TGTGCCAGCAGCTTGGTGGGATTGACTAATGAAAAACTGTTTTTT. This chain links TRBV5-8 with TRBJ1-4; no definite D call. Trimming took off 0 bases at V and 2 bases at J, with 8 bases between the two ends. Germline values: CDR1 SGHTS, CDR2 YDEGEE. This CDR3 is 15 amino acids long.

The V gene is TRBV6-1, the J gene TRBJ2-1; 8 bases fit TRBD1. The germline V gene encodes CDR1 MNHNS and CDR2 SASEGT. The V segment lost 3 bases and the J segment 1 base; nucleotides outside the gene matches: 2. This CDR3 contains 15 residues. CDR3 DNA: TGTGCCAGCAGTGACTGGACAGGGTCCTACAATGAGCAGTTCTTC. Its protein is CASSDWTGSYNEQFF.